The source of this T cell receptor beta chain is a study of identical twins. Study-level points and caveats: It was possible that invariant MAIT and iNKT cells partly confounded the zero-insertion analyses. The study based its conclusions on cross-sectional statistical analysis and did not follow the same donors. Out-of-frame TCR alpha sharing in monozygotic twins exceeded recombination model predictions.

The V gene lost 2 bases and the J gene lost 2 bases, with 12 bases spanning the gap. Germline lookup yields CDR1 SGHTA and CDR2 FQGNSA. The CDR3 is made up of 15 amino acids. Each CDR3 protein gets one entry after TCRdb re-called the 5' RACE reads with MiXCR. In the table there are roughly 1.6 million distinct CDR3 sequences, about 31% of which are singletons. Donors uniformly comprised healthy Caucasians. Concerning this clonotype: Its specificity is not known.

Sequencing was performed on cord blood. The J gene is TRBJ1-2, the V gene TRBV7-2; D unclear. The sequence derives from a newborn girl in good health. CDR3 sequence: CASSLSGKPNYGYTF. The CDR3 DNA reads as TGTGCCAGCAGCTTATCGGGCAAGCCGAACTATGGCTACACCTTC. Drawing the rest from reference TRBV7-2 and TRBJ1-2, the complete variable domain is GAGVSQSPSNKVTEKGKDVELRCDPISGHTALYWYRQSLGQGLEFLIYFQGNSAPDKSGLPSDRFSAERTGGSVSTLTIQRTQQEDSAVYLCASSLSGKPNYGYTFGSGTRLTVV.